Here is one TCR beta chain with its context. The repertoire was sequenced with immunoSEQ multiplex PCR; TCRdb's copy has only in-frame clones and lacks some. The table includes 120,000 or so clones, roughly 90% detected once. The CDR3 length is 16 residues. Looked up from germline, CDR1 is SGHNT and CDR2 is YYREEE (reference sequence). Trimming pared 3 bases from V and 0 bases from J, leaving 10 bases between. The data are from a study of control samples from healthy donors and cancer patients. V usage is TRBV5-4 and J usage is TRBJ2-6; D may match TRBD1 or TRBD2 (5 bases each). This TCR came from a woman between 55 and 75 years old with lung cancer. Sample: PBMCs. CDR3 in amino acids: CASSSRDLSGANVLTF. The CDR3 region has the DNA TGTGCCAGCAGCTCCAGGGACCTCTCTGGGGCCAACGTCCTGACTTTC.